This T cell receptor (beta chain) was recovered during a study of blood T cell repertoires in COVID-19 (TCRdb year 2020). About the full investigation: Samples covering the acute and convalescent phases of COVID-19 were provided by collaborators in the United States, Italy and Spain. Where HLA class I and class II types were available, the types were taken from metadata supplied by the sample provider, not from assay-based typing. Sample metadata almost always included a de-identified subject ID, COVID-19 status, age in years and sex. Deeply sampled blood TCRbeta repertoires from subjects exposed to, actively infected with, or recovered from COVID-19 were included in the dataset. The material from the prospective study consisted of cDNA or gDNA derived from T cells, B-cell-depleted T cells, or PBMCs. Samples were obtained from the ongoing ImmuneRACE study (first 160 participants) and from about 1,300 subjects provided by 6 global collaborators. The repertoires were released in a freely available public database meant as a resource for research on the immune response to SARS-CoV-2.

In Seattle, one collaborating source enrolled patients while the infection was active and tracked those patients longitudinally over the course of disease. Collaborating institutions collected whole blood in K2EDTA tubes following their own protocols. For TCRbeta analysis, collaborators shipped samples as frozen whole blood, isolated PBMCs, or DNA extracted from either of those sample types. The study at large found these results: The amount of clinical and demographic metadata varied by source and participant and was provided uncurated.

CDR1 and CDR2, per the germline V gene, are KGHSH and LQKENI. V and J are truncated by 2 bases and 2 bases respectively, leaving an intervening sequence of 10 bases. From the cysteine through the phenylalanine, the CDR3 covers 15 amino acids. Only the CDR3 portion is preserved as DNA: 45 bases, with reading frame beginning at the first base. Worth noting for this clone: It lacks a known antigen. No per-base quality is available; no much larger clone lies one base away.

TCRbeta CDR3 regions were amplified from genomic DNA by means of the immunoSEQ Assay, a bias-controlled multiplex PCR. The authors' pipeline ran thus. Within the assay, amplification of reference gene primers was used to estimate how many nucleated cells each sample contained. To quantify the absolute abundance of each unique TCRbeta CDR3 rearrangement, sequence reads were collapsed and filtered. For each sample, productive Simpson clonality was calculated as the square root of Simpson's diversity index over productive rearrangements. This immuneACCESS table, as held by TCRdb, lists in-frame sequences with V and J called but not all clones. Of the missing ones, under half trace to an unresolved V gene in checked studies; the others have no known cause. The V and J calls and clone size were taken over from that table, and D and trimming were inferred from the DNA. Recorded for this sample are roughly 230,000 clones; approximately 81% of them occurred a single time. The leading ten clones occupy about 10% of the sample.

The source material was peripheral blood. Here the chain combines TRBV18 and TRBJ1-5, with the D gene uncertain. The source of this sequence is a woman of 80 years or more with COVID-19, enrolled during active disease. Here the CDR3 is given as CASSPSGSGNQPQHF. In nucleotides, the sequence is TGTGCCAGCTCACCATCGGGGTCAGGCAATCAGCCCCAGCATTTT.